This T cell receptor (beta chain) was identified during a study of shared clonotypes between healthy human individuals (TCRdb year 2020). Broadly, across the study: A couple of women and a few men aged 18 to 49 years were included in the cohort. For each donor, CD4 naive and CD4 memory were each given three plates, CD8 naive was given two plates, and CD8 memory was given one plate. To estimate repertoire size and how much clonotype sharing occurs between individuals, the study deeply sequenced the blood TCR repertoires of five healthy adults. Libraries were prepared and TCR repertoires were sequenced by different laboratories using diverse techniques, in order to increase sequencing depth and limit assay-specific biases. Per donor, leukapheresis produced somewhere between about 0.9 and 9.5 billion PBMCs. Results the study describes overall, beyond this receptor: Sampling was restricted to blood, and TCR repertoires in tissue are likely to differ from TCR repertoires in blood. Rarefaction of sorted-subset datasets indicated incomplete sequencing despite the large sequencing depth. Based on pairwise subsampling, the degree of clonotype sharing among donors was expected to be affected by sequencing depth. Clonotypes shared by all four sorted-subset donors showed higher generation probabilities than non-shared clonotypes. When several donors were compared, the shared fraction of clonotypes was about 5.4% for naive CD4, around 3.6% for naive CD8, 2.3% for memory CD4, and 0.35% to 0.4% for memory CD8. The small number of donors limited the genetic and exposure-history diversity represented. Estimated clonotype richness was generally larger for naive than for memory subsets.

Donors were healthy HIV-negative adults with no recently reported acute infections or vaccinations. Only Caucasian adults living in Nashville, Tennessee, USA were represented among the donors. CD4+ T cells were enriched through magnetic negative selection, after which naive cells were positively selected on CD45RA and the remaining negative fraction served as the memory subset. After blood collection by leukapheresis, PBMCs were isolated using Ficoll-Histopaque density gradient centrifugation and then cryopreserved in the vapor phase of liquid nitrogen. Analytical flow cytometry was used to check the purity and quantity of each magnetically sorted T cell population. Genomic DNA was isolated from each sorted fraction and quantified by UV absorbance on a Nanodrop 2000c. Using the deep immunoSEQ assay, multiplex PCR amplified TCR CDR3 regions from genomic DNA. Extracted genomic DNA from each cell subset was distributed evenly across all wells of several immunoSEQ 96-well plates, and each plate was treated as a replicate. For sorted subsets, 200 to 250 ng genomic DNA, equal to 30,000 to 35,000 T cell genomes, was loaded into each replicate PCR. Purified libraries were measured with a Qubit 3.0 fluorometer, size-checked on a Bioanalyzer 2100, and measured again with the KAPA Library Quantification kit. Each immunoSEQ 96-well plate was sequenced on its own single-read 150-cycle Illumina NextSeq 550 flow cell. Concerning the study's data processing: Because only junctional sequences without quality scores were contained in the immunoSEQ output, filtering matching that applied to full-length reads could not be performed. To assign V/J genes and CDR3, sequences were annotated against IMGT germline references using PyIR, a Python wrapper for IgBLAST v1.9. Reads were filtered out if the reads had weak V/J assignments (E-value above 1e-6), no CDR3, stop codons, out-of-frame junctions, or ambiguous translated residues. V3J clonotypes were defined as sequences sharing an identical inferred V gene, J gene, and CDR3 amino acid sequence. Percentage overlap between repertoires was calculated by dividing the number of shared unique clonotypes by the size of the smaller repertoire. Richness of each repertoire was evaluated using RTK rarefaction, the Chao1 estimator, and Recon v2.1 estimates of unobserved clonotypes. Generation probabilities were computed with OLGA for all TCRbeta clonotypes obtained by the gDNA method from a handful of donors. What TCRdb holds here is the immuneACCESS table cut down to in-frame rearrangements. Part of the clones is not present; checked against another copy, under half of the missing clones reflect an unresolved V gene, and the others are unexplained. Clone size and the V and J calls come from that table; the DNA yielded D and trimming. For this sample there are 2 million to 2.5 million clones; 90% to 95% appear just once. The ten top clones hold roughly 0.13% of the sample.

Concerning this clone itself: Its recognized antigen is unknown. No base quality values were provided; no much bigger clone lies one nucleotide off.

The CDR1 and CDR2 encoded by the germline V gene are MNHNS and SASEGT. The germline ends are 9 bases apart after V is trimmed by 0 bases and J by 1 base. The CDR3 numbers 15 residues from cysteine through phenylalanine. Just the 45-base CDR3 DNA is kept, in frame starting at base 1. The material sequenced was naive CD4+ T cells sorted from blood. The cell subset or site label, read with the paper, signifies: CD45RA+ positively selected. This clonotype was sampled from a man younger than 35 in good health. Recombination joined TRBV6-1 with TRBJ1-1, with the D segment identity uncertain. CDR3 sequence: CASSEARLGNTEAFF. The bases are TGTGCCAGCAGTGAAGCCCGGTTGGGGAACACTGAAGCTTTCTTT.